Listed below are T cell receptor beta chains from one sample, sequenced in a study of T cell changes during pregnancy in multiple sclerosis. Here immunoSEQ multiplex PCR was the method, and the copy in TCRdb shows in-frame clones only, minus some. The sample lists roughly 40,000 clones; 91% were seen once. The input for sequencing was CD4+ T cells from peripheral blood mononuclear cells, taken in the second trimester of pregnancy. These TCRs come from a female donor in good health, enrolled as a control in a pregnancy study. The CDR3 runs from the conserved cysteine through the conserved F or W.

V gene	J gene	CDR3 protein
TRBV25-1	TRBJ1-1	CASRVGANTEAFF
TRBV9	TRBJ1-3	CASSVGPSGNTIYF
TRBV28	TRBJ2-1	CASTTSGGSYNEQFF
TRBV30	TRBJ1-6	CAWRGTGSHSPLHF
TRBV6-6	TRBJ2-7	CASSYQGVGEQYF
TRBV6-1	TRBJ2-2	CASSERPGATGELFF
TRBV6-5	TRBJ2-1	CASSVAFSGEQFF
TRBV5-1	TRBJ2-4	CASSLGLAGVKNIQYF
TRBV11-2	TRBJ1-2	CASSPSGLNYGYTF
TRBV6-1	TRBJ1-1	CASSVGRDEAFF
TRBV11-2	TRBJ2-3	CASSSGLAGNTDTQYF
TRBV28	TRBJ2-5	CASSPRRGETQYF
TRBV27	TRBJ2-7	CASSLQDSRYEQYF
TRBV5-1	TRBJ2-5	CASSLGTSRETQYF
TRBV7-3	TRBJ2-1	CASSSQKAGGNSTYNEQFF
TRBV6-5	TRBJ1-1	CASSYGSRDYGDAFF
TRBV5-4	TRBJ1-2	CASSGRDRSNYGYTF
TRBV2	TRBJ2-3	CASGREAGSTDTQYF
TRBV18	TRBJ2-2	CASSPMGQGNGELFF
TRBV14	TRBJ2-7	CASSNYRGYEQYF
TRBV5-4	TRBJ2-7	CASSRQETGGYEQYF
TRBV7-2	TRBJ2-3	CASSLRGVSTDTQYF
TRBV11-3	TRBJ2-2	CASSSGLAGAGELFF
TRBV11-2	TRBJ2-1	CASSMSGGGFDEQFF
TRBV7-9	TRBJ2-1	CASRSGLNEQFF
TRBV7-9	TRBJ2-7	CASRDNTGAHEQYF
TRBV10-3	TRBJ1-5	CAISEWGGAGNQPQHF
TRBV6-6	TRBJ1-3	CAGSQGSSGNTIYF
TRBV10-1	TRBJ2-1	CAREGTGSRNEQFF
TRBV11-2	TRBJ2-7	CASSLSGGLSGTTYEQYF
TRBV6-5	TRBJ2-7	CASRKTGDTSYEQYF
TRBV30	TRBJ2-3	CAWSGDRGERDTQYF
TRBV27	TRBJ1-5	CASSKTGTGELYSNQPQHF
TRBV30	TRBJ2-2	CAWSGGGSNTGELFF
TRBV7-3	TRBJ2-3	CASSKDRVRTDTQYF
TRBV1	TRBJ2-5	CTSSREGTKFFETQYF
TRBV5-1	TRBJ2-2	CASSLGGLGNTGELFF